These T cell receptor beta chains were read from a single sample in a study of Ad26.COV2.S vaccination and SARS-CoV-2 variants. The table came from immunoSEQ multiplex PCR; TCRdb's copy has only in-frame clones and leaves some out. The data show approximately 480,000 clones, around 88% seen once. This specimen was peripheral blood, taken in a trial of Ad26.COV2.S vaccine versus placebo. The origin of the receptors is a person aged 18 to 59 who received the Ad26.COV2.S COVID-19 vaccine or a placebo. Both conserved end residues are part of each CDR3. A D gene is named only where the DNA matches it firmly. Expanded clones get a size class; other rows say once, few or many, or leave the size out.

TRBJ1-2	TRBV7-9	.	.	CASSFRGDGYTF	TGTGCCAGCAGCTTCCGGGGGGATGGCTACACCTTC
TRBJ2-5	TRBV24-1	.	once	CATKAEKETQYF	TGTGCCACCAAGGCAGAGAAAGAGACCCAGTACTTC
TRBJ2-7	TRBV7-2	.	.	CASSSPGLGGHEQYF	TGTGCCAGCAGCTCCCCTGGCCTAGGCGGTCACGAGCAGTACTTC
TRBJ1-5	TRBV27	.	.	CASRRGDYQPQHF	TGTGCCAGCCGCCGGGGTGACTATCAGCCCCAGCATTTT
TRBJ2-7	TRBV5-6	.	.	CASRRKGRTTAYEQYF	TGTGCCAGCAGACGGAAGGGCAGGACAACAGCCTACGAGCAGTACTTC
TRBJ2-2	TRBV11-2	.	.	CASSLEYSRGELFF	TGTGCCAGCAGCTTAGAATACAGCAGGGGGGAGCTGTTTTTT
TRBJ2-7	TRBV9	.	.	CASSPSGIEQYF	TGTGCCAGCAGCCCCAGCGGCATCGAGCAGTACTTC
TRBJ1-4	TRBV15	.	.	CATSRGTREWEKLFF	TGTGCCACCAGCAGAGGCACCCGGGAGTGGGAAAAACTGTTTTTT
TRBJ1-5	TRBV12-3/TRBV12-4	.	.	CASSSGGNQPQHF	TGTGCCAGCAGTTCTGGGGGCAATCAGCCCCAGCATTTT
TRBJ2-2	TRBV30	TRBD2	.	CAWSGSGSGELFF	TGTGCCTGGAGTGGTAGCGGGAGTGGGGAGCTGTTTTTT
TRBJ1-1	TRBV30	.	.	CAWIGEGAFF	TGTGCCTGGATAGGGGAGGGGGCTTTCTTT
TRBJ2-5	TRBV10-2	TRBD2	.	CATSGRAVETQYF	TGCGCCACGAGCGGGAGGGCCGTAGAGACCCAGTACTTC
TRBJ2-7	TRBV5-1	.	few	CASSLEPGVSYEQYF	TGCGCCAGCAGCTTGGAGCCGGGAGTTTCATACGAGCAGTACTTC
TRBJ1-5	TRBV19	.	few	CASSMRVDQPQHF	TGTGCCAGTAGTATGAGGGTTGATCAGCCCCAGCATTTT
TRBJ2-7	TRBV30	TRBD2	.	CAWASEREVYEQYF	TGTGCCTGGGCTTCGGAGCGGGAGGTTTACGAGCAGTACTTC
TRBJ1-6	TRBV5-6	TRBD1	.	CASSLDTGDNSPLHF	TGTGCCAGCAGCCTCGATACAGGGGATAATTCACCCCTCCACTTT
TRBJ2-4	TRBV7-2	TRBD2	.	CASRLAGGGVQYF	TGTGCCAGCAGACTAGCCGGGGGGGGCGTTCAGTACTTC
TRBJ2-3	TRBV2	.	.	CASTVSGGTDTQYF	TGTGCCAGCACCGTCTCGGGGGGCACAGATACGCAGTATTTT
TRBJ2-7	TRBV16	TRBD2	.	CASSSPGLAGGKYEQYF	TGTGCCAGCAGTTCACCGGGACTAGCGGGAGGGAAGTACGAGCAGTACTTC
TRBJ2-3	TRBV5-4	TRBD2	.	CASSFRAGGSDTQYF	TGTGCCAGCAGCTTCCGGGCGGGAGGGTCAGATACGCAGTATTTT
TRBJ2-3	TRBV6-5	.	few	CASMGGDTQYF	TGTGCCAGCATGGGTGGAGATACGCAGTATTTT
TRBJ1-6	TRBV2	.	.	CASSEQGQKNSPLHF	TGTGCCAGCAGTGAACAGGGGCAAAAAAATTCACCCCTCCACTTT
TRBJ1-6	TRBV2	TRBD1	.	CASSEAGGRGNSPLHF	TGTGCCAGCAGTGAAGCAGGGGGCCGCGGTAATTCACCCCTCCACTTT
TRBJ2-7	TRBV2	TRBD1	.	CASQTIPQGPYYEQYF	TGTGCCAGCCAAACTATCCCACAGGGGCCCTACTACGAGCAGTACTTC
TRBJ2-7	TRBV3-1/TRBV3-2	.	few	CASSQGPGGEQYF	TGTGCCAGCAGCCAAGGGCCCGGAGGGGAGCAGTACTTC
TRBJ2-7	TRBV5-6	.	.	CASSLVSRGSYEQYF	TGTGCCAGCAGCTTGGTTAGCAGGGGTTCCTACGAGCAGTACTTC
TRBJ2-2	TRBV4-3	TRBD2	.	CASSQGVSSGMNTGELFF	TGCGCCAGCAGCCAAGGGGTTTCTAGCGGGATGAACACCGGGGAGCTGTTTTTT
TRBJ2-2	TRBV7-2	TRBD2	.	CASSTGGANTGELFF	TGTGCCAGCAGCACGGGAGGGGCGAACACCGGGGAGCTGTTTTTT
TRBJ2-2	TRBV18	TRBD2	.	CASSPIPSGVNTGELFF	TGTGCCAGCTCACCAATCCCTAGCGGAGTGAACACCGGGGAGCTGTTTTTT
TRBJ2-1	TRBV5-1	TRBD2	.	CASSYRVAGRSHEQFF	TGCGCCAGCAGCTACCGTGTAGCGGGACGGTCACATGAGCAGTTCTTC
TRBJ2-7	TRBV6-5	.	.	CASSKQGSYEQYF	TGTGCCAGCAGTAAACAGGGATCCTACGAGCAGTACTTC
TRBJ1-2	TRBV7-9	TRBD1	.	CASSKHRTGAYSNYGYTF	TGTGCCAGCAGCAAACACCGGACAGGGGCCTACAGCAACTATGGCTACACCTTC
TRBJ1-2	TRBV9	TRBD1	.	CASSTGTDNYGYTF	TGTGCCAGCAGTACCGGGACAGATAACTATGGCTACACCTTC
TRBJ1-3	TRBV19	TRBD1	.	CASRTTGTGANSGNTIYF	TGTGCCAGTAGAACAACCGGGACAGGGGCAAACTCTGGAAACACCATATATTTT
TRBJ1-1	TRBV12-5	.	once	CASGPEKAEAFF	TGTGCTAGTGGTCCTGAGAAAGCTGAAGCTTTCTTT